This T cell receptor (beta chain) was recovered during a study of identifying expanded T cells in peripheral blood. Study conclusions and caveats: About 1.2 clones differed between technical replicates, versus roughly 17 and 20 over time. Across healthy donors, higher total template counts meant significantly greater approximately two-week count variance.

The V end lost 2 bases, the J end lost 0 bases, and 28 bases lay between the germline ends. Germline CDR1 reads SGHRS; CDR2 reads YFSETQ. The CDR3 is 21 amino acids. Using immunoSEQ multiplex PCR, the repertoire was profiled, and TCRdb retains in-frame clones only, with some absent. Among about 110,000 clones listed, approximately 90% were seen once. Concerning this clone: Its target is unknown.

Healthy donors had no documented immune events, such as infections, while sampled. Specimen: blood. The V and J genes are TRBV5-1 and TRBJ2-3; D may be TRBD2 (6 bases). This TCR derives from a person aged 18 to 75 in good health. The CDR3 here is CASSFGESRGDPPPSTDTQYF. CDR3 DNA sequence: TGCGCCAGCAGCTTCGGTGAGTCGCGGGGCGACCCCCCCCCTAGCACAGATACGCAGTATTTT.